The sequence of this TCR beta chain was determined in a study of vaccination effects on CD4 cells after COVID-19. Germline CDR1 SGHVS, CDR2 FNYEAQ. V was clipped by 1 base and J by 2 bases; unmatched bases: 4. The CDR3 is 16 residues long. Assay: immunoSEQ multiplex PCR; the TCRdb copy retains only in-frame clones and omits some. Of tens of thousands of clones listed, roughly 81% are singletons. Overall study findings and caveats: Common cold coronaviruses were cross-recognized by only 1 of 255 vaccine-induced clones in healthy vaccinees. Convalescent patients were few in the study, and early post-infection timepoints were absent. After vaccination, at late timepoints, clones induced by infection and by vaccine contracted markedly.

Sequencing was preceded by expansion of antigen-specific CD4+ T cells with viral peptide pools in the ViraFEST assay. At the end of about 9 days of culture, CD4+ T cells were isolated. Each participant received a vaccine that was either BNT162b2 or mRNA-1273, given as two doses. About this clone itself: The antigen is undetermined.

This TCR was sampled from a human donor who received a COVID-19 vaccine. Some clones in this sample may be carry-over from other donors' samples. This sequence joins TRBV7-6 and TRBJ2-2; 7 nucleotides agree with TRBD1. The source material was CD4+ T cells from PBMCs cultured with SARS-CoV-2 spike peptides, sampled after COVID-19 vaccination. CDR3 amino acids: CASSLETGLNTGELFF. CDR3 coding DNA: TGTGCCAGCAGCTTAGAGACAGGGCTTAACACCGGGGAGCTGTTTTTT.